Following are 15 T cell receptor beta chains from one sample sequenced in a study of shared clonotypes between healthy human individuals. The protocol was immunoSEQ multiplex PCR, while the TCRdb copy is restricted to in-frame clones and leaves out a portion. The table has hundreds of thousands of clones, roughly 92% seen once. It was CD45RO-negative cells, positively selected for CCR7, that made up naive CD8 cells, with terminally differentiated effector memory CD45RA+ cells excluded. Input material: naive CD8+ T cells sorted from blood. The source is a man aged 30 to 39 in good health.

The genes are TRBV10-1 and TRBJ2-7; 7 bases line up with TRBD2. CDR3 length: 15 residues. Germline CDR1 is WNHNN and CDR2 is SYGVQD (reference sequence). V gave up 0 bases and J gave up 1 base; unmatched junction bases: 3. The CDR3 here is CASSESGGSSYEQYF. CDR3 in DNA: TGCGCCAGCAGTGAGTCGGGAGGGAGTTCCTACGAGCAGTACTTC.

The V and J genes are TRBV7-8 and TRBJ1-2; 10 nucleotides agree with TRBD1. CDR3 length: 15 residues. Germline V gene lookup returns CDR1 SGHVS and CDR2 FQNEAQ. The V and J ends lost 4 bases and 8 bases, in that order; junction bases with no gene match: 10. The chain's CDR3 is CASSSRDRGFYGYTF. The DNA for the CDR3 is TGTGCCAGCAGCTCCCGGGACAGGGGATTTTACGGCTACACCTTC. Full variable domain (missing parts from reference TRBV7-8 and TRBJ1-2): GAGVSQSPRYKVAKRGQDVALRCDPISGHVSLFWYQQALGQGPEFLTYFQNEAQLDKSGLPSDRFFAERPEGSVSTLKIQRTQQEDSAVYLCASSSRDRGFYGYTFGSGTRLTVV.

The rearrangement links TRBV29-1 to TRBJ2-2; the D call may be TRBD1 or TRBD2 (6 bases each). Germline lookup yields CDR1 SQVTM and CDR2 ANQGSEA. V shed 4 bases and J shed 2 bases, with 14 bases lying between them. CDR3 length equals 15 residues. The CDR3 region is CSVAVGGGNTGELFF. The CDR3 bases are TGCAGCGTTGCCGTCGGAGGGGGTAACACCGGGGAGCTGTTTTTT.

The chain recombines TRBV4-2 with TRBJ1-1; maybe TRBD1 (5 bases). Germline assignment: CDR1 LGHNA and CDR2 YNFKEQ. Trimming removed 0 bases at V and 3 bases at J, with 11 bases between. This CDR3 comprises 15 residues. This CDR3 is CASSQDLGAYTEAFF. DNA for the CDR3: TGTGCCAGCAGCCAAGATCTAGGGGCGTACACTGAAGCTTTCTTT.

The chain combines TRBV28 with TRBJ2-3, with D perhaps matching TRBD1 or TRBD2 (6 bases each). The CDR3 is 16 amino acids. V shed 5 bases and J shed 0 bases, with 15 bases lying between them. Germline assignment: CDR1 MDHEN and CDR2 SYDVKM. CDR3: CASSARRGPSTDTQYF. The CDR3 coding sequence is TGTGCCAGCAGTGCCCGACGGGGGCCCAGCACAGATACGCAGTATTTT.

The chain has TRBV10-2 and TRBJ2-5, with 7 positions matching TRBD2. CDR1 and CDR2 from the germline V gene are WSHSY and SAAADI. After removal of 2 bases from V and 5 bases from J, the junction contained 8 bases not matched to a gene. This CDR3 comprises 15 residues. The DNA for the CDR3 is TGCGCCAGCAGTGAGCTGCGGGAGAGTACGGAGACCCAGTACTTC. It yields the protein CASSELRESTETQYF.

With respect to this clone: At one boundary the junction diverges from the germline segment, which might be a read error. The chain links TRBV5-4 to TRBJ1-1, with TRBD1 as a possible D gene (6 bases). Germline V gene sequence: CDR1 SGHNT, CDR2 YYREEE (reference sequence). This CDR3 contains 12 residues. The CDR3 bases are TGTGCCAGCAGTTTGGACAGCGTAAAAGCTTTCTTT. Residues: CASSLDSVKAFF.

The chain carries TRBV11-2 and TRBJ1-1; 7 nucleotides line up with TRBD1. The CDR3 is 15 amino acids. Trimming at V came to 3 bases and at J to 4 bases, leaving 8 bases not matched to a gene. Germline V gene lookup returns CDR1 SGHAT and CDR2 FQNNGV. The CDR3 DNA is TGTGCCAGCAGCTTGGCAACAGGGGACGGCACTGAAGCTTTCTTT. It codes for CASSLATGDGTEAFF.

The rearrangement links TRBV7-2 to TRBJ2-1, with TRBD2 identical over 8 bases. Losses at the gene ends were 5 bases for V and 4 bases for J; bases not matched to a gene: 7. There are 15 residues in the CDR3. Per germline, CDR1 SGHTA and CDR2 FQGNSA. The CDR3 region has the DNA TGTGCCAGCAGCGGTCTAGCGGGCGGATACAATGAGCAGTTCTTC. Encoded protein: CASSGLAGGYNEQFF.

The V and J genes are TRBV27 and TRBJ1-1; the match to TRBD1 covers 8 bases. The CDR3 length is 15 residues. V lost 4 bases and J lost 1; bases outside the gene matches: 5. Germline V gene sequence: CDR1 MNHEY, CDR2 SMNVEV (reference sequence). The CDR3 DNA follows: TGTGCCAGCAGTTCCGGGACAGGACCGAACACTGAAGCTTTCTTT. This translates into CASSSGTGPNTEAFF.

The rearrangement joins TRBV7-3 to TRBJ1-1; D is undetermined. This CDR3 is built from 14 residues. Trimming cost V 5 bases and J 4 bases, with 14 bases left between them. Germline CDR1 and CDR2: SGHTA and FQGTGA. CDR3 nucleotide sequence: TGTGCCAGCAGCCCCCAAGGATTGGGCACTGAAGCTTTCTTT. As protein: CASSPQGLGTEAFF.

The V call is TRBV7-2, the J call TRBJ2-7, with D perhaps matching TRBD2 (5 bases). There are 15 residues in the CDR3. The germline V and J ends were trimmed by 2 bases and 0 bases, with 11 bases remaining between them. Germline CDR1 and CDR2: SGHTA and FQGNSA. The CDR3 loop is CASSLYLGSSYEQYF. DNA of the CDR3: TGTGCCAGCAGCTTATACTTAGGGAGCTCCTACGAGCAGTACTTC. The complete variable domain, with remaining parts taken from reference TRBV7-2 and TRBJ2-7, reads GAGVSQSPSNKVTEKGKDVELRCDPISGHTALYWYRQSLGQGLEFLIYFQGNSAPDKSGLPSDRFSAERTGGSVSTLTIQRTQQEDSAVYLCASSLYLGSSYEQYFGPGTRLTVT.

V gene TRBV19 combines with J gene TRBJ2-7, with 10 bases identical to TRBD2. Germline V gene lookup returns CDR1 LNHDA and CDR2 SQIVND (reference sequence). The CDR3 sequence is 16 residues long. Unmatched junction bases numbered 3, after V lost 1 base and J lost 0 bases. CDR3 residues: CASSIGAGGPSYEQYF. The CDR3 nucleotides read TGTGCCAGTAGTATAGGAGCGGGAGGGCCCTCCTACGAGCAGTACTTC. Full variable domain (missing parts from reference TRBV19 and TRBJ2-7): DGGITQSPKYLFRKEGQNVTLSCEQNLNHDAMYWYRQDPGQGLRLIYYSQIVNDFQKGDIAEGYSVSREKKESFPLTVTSAQKNPTAFYLCASSIGAGGPSYEQYFGPGTRLTVT.

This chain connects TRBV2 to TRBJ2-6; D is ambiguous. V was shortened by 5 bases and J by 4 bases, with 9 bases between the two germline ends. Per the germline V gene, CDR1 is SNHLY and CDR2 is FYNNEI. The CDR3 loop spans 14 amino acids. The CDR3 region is CASSLTTGANVLTF. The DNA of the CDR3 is TGTGCCAGCAGTTTAACAACGGGGGCCAACGTCCTGACTTTC. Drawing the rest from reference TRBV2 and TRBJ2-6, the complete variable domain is EPEVTQTPSHQVTQMGQEVILRCVPISNHLYFYWYRQILGQKVEFLVSFYNNEISEKSEIFDDQFSVERPDGSNFTLKIRSTKLEDSAMYFCASSLTTGANVLTFGAGSRLTVL.

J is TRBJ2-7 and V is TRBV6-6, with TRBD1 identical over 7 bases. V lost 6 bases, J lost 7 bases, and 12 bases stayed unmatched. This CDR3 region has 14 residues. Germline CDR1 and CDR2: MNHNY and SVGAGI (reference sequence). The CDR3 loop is CASSLGQATREQYF. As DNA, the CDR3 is TGTGCCAGCAGCCTCGGACAGGCGACAAGGGAGCAGTACTTC.